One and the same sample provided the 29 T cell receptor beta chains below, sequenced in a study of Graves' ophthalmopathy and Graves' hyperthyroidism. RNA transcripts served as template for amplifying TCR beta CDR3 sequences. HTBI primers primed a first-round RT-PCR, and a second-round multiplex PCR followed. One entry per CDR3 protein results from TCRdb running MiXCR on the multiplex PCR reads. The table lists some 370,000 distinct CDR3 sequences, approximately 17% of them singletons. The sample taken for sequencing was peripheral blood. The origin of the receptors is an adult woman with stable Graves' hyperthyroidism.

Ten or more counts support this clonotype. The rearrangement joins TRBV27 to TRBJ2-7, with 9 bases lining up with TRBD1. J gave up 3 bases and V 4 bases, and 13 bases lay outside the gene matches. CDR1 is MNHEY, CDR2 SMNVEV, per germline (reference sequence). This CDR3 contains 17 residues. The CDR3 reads CASSSTPTGGAFYEQYF. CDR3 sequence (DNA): TGTGCCAGCAGTTCAACCCCTACAGGGGGCGCATTCTACGAGCAGTACTTC.

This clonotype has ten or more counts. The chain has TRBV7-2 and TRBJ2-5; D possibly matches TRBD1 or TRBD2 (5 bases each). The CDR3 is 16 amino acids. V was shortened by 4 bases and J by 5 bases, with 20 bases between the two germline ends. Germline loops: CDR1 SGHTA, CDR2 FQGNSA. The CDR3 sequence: CASSSLGWGPGETQYF. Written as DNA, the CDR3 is TGTGCCAGCAGCTCCCTCGGTTGGGGACCGGGGGAGACCCAGTACTTC.

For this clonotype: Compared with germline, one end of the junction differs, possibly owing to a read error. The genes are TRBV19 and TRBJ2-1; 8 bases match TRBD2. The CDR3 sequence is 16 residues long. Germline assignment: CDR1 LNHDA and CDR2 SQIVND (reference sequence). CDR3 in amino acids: CASSVSAGAPYNEKFF. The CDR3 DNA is TGTGCCAGTAGTGTGTCAGCGGGAGCTCCCTACAATGAGAAGTTCTTC.

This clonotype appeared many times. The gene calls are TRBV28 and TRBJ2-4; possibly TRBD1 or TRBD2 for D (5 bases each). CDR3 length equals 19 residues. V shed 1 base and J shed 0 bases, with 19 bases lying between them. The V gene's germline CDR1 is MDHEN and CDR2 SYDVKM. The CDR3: CASSLSGFGKGLAKNIQYF. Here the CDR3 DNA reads TGTGCCAGCAGTTTATCGGGTTTCGGGAAGGGGCTAGCCAAAAACATTCAGTACTTC.

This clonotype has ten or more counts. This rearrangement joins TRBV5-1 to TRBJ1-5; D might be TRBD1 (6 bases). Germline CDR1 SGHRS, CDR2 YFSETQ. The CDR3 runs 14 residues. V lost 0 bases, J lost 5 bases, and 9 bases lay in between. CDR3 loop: CASSLGQADQPQHF. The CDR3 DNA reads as TGCGCCAGCAGCTTGGGACAGGCGGATCAGCCCCAGCATTTT. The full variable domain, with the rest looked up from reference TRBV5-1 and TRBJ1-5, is KAGVTQTPRYLIKTRGQQVTLSCSPISGHRSVSWYQQTPGQGLQFLFEYFSETQRNKGNFPGRFSGRQFSNSRSEMNVSTLELGDSALYLCASSLGQADQPQHFGDGTRLSIL.

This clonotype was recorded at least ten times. The CDR3 loop reads CASSFYNRDSAYEQYF. In nucleotides, the CDR3 is TGTGCCAGCAGTTTCTATAACCGGGACAGTGCCTACGAGCAGTACTTC. V gene TRBV28 combines with J gene TRBJ2-7; 7 bases agree with TRBD1. Per germline, CDR1 MDHEN and CDR2 SYDVKM. The CDR3 contains 16 residues. Germline trimming cut 3 bases from V and 2 bases from J; bases unmatched to any gene: 10.

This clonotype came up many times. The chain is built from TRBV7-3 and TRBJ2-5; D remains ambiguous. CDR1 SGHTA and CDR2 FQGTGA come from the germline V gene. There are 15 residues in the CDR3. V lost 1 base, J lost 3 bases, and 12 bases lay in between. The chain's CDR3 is CASSLMVAQEETQYF. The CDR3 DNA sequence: TGTGCCAGCAGCTTAATGGTAGCTCAAGAAGAGACCCAGTACTTC.

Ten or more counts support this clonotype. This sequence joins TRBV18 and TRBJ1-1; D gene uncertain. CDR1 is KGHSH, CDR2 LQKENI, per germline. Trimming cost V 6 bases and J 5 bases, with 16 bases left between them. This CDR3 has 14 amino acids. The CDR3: CASSPPSVATEAFF. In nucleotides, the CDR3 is TGTGCCAGCTCCCCCCCATCGGTGGCAACTGAAGCTTTCTTT. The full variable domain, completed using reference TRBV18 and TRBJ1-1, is NAGVMQNPRHLVRRRGQEARLRCSPMKGHSHVYWYRQLPEEGLKFMVYLQKENIIDESGMPKERFSAEFPKEGPSILRIQQVVRGDSAAYFCASSPPSVATEAFFGQGTRLTVV.

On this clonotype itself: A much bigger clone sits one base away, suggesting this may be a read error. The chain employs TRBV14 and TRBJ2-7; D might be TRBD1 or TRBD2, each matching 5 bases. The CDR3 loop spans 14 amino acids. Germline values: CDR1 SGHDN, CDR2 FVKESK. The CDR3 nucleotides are TGTGCCAGCAGCCAAGTTCAGGGACCGGGCGAGCAGCACTTC. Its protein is CASSQVQGPGEQHF.

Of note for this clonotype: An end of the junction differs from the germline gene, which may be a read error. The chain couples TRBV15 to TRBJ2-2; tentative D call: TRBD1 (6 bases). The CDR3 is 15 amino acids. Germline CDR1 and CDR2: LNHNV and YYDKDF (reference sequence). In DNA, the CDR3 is TGTGCCACCAGCAGATTGGACAGAAACACCGGGGAGCTGTGTTTT. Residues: CATSRLDRNTGELCF.

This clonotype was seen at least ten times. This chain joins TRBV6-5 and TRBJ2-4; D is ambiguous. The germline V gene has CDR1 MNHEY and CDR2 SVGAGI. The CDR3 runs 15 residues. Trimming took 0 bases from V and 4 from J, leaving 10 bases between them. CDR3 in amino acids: CASSYSVRDKNIQYF. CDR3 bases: TGTGCCAGCAGTTACTCTGTTAGGGATAAAAACATTCAGTACTTC.

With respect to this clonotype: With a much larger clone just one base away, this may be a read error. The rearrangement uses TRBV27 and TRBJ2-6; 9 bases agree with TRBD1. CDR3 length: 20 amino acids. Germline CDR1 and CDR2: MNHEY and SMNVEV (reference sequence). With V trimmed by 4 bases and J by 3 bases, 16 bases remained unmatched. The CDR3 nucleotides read TGTGCCAGCAGTTCCCCCCGGACAGGGGTTTGGTTCTGTGGGGCCAACGTCCTGACTTTC. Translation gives CASSSPRTGVWFCGANVLTF.

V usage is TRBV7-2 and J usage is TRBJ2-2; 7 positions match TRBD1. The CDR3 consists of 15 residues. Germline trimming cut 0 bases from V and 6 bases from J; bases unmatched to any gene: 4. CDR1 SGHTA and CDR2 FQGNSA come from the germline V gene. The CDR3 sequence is CASSLATGYAGELFF. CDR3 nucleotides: TGTGCCAGCAGCTTAGCGACAGGGTATGCCGGGGAGCTGTTTTTT. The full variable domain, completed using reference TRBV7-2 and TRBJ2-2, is GAGVSQSPSNKVTEKGKDVELRCDPISGHTALYWYRQSLGQGLEFLIYFQGNSAPDKSGLPSDRFSAERTGGSVSTLTIQRTQQEDSAVYLCASSLATGYAGELFFGEGSRLTVL.

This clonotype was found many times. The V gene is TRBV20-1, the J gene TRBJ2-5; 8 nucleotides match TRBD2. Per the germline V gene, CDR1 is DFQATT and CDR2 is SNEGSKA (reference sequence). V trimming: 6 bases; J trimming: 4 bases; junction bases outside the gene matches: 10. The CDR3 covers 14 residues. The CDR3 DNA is TGCAGTGCCGCGCCCCGCGGGAGGCTAGAGACCCAGTACTTC. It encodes CSAAPRGRLETQYF.

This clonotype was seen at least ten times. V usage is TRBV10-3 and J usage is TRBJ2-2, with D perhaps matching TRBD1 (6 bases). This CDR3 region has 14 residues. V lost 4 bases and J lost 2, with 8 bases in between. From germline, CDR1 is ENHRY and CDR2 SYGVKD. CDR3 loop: CAISGTENTGELFF. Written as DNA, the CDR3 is TGTGCCATCAGTGGGACAGAAAACACCGGGGAGCTGTTTTTT.

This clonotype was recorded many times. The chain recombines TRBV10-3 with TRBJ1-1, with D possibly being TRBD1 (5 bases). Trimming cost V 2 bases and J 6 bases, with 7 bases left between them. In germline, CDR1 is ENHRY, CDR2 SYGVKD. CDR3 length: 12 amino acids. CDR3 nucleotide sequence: TGTGCCATCAGTGAGGGGGGGTCTGAAGCTTTCTTT. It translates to CAISEGGSEAFF.

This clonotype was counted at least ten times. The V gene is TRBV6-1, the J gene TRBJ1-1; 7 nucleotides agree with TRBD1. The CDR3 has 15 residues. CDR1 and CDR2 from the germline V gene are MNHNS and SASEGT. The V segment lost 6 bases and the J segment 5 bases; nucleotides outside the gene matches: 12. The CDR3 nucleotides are TGTGCCAGCAGGCGAACAGGGGACCGAGATACTGAAGCTTTCTTT. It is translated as CASRRTGDRDTEAFF.

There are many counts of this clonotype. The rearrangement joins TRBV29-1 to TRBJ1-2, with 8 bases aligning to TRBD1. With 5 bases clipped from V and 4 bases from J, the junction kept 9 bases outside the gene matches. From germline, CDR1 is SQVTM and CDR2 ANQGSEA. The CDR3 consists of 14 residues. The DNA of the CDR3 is TGCAGCGTTACCGGGACAGGACCCTTCTATGGCTACACCTTC. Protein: CSVTGTGPFYGYTF.

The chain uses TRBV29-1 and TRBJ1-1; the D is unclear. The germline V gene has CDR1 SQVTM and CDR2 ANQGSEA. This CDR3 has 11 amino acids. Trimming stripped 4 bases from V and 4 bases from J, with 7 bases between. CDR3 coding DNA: TGCAGCGTTGTGAGGCTCACTGAAGCTTTCTTT. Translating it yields CSVVRLTEAFF.

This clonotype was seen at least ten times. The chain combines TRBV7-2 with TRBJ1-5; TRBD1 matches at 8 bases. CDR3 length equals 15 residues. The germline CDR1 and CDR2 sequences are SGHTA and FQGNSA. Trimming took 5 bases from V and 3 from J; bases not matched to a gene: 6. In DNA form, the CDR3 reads TGTGCCAGCAGCACAGACAGGGGCCTCAATCAGCCCCAGCATTTT. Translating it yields CASSTDRGLNQPQHF.

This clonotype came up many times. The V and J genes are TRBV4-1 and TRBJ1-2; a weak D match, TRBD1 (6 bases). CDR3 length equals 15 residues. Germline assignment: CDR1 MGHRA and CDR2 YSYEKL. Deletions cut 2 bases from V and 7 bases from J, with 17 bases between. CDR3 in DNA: TGCGCCAGCAGCCAAAATAGGGGGACTTCGGGTGGCTACACCTTC. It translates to CASSQNRGTSGGYTF.

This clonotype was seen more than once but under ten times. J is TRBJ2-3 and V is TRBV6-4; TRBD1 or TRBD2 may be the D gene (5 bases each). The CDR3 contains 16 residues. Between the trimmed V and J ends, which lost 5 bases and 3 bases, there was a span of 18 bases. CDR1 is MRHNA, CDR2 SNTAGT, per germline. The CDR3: CASSTRVGAVTDTQYF. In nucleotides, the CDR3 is TGTGCCAGCAGTACCCGAGTCGGGGCTGTTACAGATACGCAGTATTTT.

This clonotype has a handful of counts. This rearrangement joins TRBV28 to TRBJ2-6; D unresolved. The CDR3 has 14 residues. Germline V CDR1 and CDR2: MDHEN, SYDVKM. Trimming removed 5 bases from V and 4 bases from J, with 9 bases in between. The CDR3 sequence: CASSPPSGANVLTF. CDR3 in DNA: TGTGCCAGCAGTCCCCCCTCAGGGGCCAACGTCCTGACTTTC.

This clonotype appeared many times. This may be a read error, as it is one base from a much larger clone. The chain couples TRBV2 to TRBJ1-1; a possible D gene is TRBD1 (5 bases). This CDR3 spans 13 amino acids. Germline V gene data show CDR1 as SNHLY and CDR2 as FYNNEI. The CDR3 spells CARGTVQNTEALF. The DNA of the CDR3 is TGTGCCAGGGGGACGGTACAGAACACTGAAGCTCTCTTT.

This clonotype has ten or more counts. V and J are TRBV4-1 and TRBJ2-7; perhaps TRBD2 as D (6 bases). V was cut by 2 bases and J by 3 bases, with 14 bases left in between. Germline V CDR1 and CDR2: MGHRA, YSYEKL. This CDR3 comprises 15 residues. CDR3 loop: CASSQPGTGNYEQYF. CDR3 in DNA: TGCGCCAGCAGCCAACCCGGGACTGGAAACTACGAGCAGTACTTC.

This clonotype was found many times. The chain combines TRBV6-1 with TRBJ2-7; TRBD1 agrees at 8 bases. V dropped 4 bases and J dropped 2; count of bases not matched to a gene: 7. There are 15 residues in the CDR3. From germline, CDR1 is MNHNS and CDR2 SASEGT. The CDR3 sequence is CASSVQGTGTYEQYF. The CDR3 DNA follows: TGTGCCAGCAGTGTCCAGGGGACAGGAACCTACGAGCAGTACTTC.

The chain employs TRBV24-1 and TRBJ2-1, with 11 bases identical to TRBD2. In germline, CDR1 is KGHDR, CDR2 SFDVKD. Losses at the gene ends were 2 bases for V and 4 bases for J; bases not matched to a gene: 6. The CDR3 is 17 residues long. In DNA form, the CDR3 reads TGTGCCACCAGTGATTCGTGGGCTAGCGGGAGGTACAATGAGCAGTTCTTC. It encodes CATSDSWASGRYNEQFF.

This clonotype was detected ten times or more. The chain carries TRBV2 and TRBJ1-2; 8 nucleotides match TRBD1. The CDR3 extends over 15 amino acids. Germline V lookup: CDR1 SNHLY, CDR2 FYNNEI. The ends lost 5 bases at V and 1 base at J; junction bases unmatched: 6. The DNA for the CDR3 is TGTGCCAGCAGTCCCGGACAGGGAAATAACTATGGCTACACCTTC. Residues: CASSPGQGNNYGYTF.

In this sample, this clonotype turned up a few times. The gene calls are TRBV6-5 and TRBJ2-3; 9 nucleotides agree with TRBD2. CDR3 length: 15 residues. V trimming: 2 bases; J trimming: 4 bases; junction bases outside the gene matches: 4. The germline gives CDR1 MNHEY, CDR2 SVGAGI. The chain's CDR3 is CASSYDSGSADTQYF. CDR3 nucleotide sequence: TGTGCCAGCAGTTACGATAGCGGGAGCGCAGATACGCAGTATTTT.